This is a list of T cell receptor beta chains from one sample in a study of cytomegalovirus exposure and HLA in healthy donors. TCRdb keeps only in-frame clones here, not all; method: immunoSEQ multiplex PCR. The data show some 150,000 clones, more than 75% seen once. The source material was PBMCs. Receptors were obtained from a human donor in good health. CDR3s include the opening cysteine and the closing phenylalanine or tryptophan. A D gene is named only where the DNA matches it firmly. A clone size is listed for some rows: how often the clone was seen (once, few, many), or a class if it is expanded.

cdr3_length j_call d_call v_call clone_size cdr3_nt cdr3_aa
11 TRBJ1-2 - TRBV16 - TGTGCCAGCAGCTCACAATATGGCTACACCTTC CASSSQYGYTF
13 TRBJ1-1 - TRBV15 - TGTGCCACCAGCAGAAACCCGGGCACTGAAGCTTTCTTT CATSRNPGTEAFF
15 TRBJ1-2 TRBD1 TRBV29-1 once TGCAGCGTTGAAGTATGGGGACAGGCTGGGTACGGCTACACCTTC CSVEVWGQAGYGYTF
13 TRBJ1-5 - TRBV7-9 few TGTGCCAGCAGCCAAACTAGGGAGAGGCCCCAGCATTTT CASSQTRERPQHF
12 TRBJ1-2 - TRBV5-4 - TGTGCCAGCAGCTTGGTCTACTATGGCTACACCTTC CASSLVYYGYTF
16 TRBJ2-7 TRBD2 TRBV5-1 few TGCGCCAGCAGCTTGGATCTAGCGGGAGGGATCAGCGAGCAGTACTTC CASSLDLAGGISEQYF
13 TRBJ1-1 TRBD1 TRBV13 - TGTGCCAGCCTACAGGGGGGAATGACTGAAGCTTTCTTT CASLQGGMTEAFF
16 TRBJ1-4 TRBD1 TRBV5-4 - TGTGCCAGCAGCGACGGACAGGGGAGGGCTAATGAAAAACTGTTTTTT CASSDGQGRANEKLFF
15 TRBJ1-4 TRBD1 TRBV7-6 - TGTGCCAGCAGCCGTACAGGGGGCGGCGGTGAAAAACTGTTTTTT CASSRTGGGGEKLFF
16 TRBJ2-1 TRBD2 TRBV4-2 - TGTGCCAGCAGCCAAGAAGGGCTAGCGGGAGGCAATGAGCAGTTCTTC CASSQEGLAGGNEQFF
16 TRBJ2-7 - TRBV5-1 - TGCGCCAGCAGCTTAACAGGGACAACTCCAATCTACGAGCAGTACTTC CASSLTGTTPIYEQYF
13 TRBJ1-4 TRBD1 TRBV10-3 - TGTGCCACCGCGGGACAGGGCAGTGAAAAACTGTTTTTT CATAGQGSEKLFF
15 TRBJ2-2 - TRBV5-1 once TGCGCCAGCAGCCGGACAGTTACGAACACCGGGGAGCTGTTTTTT CASSRTVTNTGELFF
16 TRBJ2-7 TRBD1 TRBV28 - TGTGCCAGCAGTTTATACAGGGGGGCCATCTCCTACGAGCAGTACTTC CASSLYRGAISYEQYF
18 TRBJ2-1 - TRBV7-6 - TGTGCCAGCAGCTTAGCGGCGGCTAGCTCTAGCTCCTACAATGAGCAGTTCTTC CASSLAAASSSSYNEQFF
13 TRBJ2-7 - TRBV7-6 few TGTGCCAGCAGCTTAGCGAGCGCCTACGAGCAGTACTTC CASSLASAYEQYF
15 TRBJ2-7 TRBD1 TRBV5-1 - TGCGCCAGCAGCTTGGTTGGACAGGGGGCGAACGAGCAGTACTTC CASSLVGQGANEQYF
15 TRBJ2-1 - TRBV5-1 - TGCGCCAGCAGCCCTCGCGGGGAGGCCTACAATGAGCAGTTCTTC CASSPRGEAYNEQFF
16 TRBJ1-6 TRBD1 TRBV5-4 - TGTGCCAGCAGCTTGGCACGCGGACAGGGTTTTTCACCCCTCCACTTT CASSLARGQGFSPLHF
14 TRBJ2-3 TRBD2 TRBV10-2 - TGCGCCAGCAGTGACGCGGGAGGGCAAGATACGCAGTATTTT CASSDAGGQDTQYF
11 TRBJ2-1 TRBD1 TRBV5-1 - TGCGCCAGCAGTACGGGACAGACTGAGTTCTTC CASSTGQTEFF
14 TRBJ2-3 - TRBV6-5 - TGTGCCACGCAAAAAGACAGTGGACCAGATACGCAGTATTTT CATQKDSGPDTQYF
13 TRBJ2-3 - TRBV10-1 - TGCGCCAGCAGTGGCCAGGGGTCAGATACGCAGTATTTT CASSGQGSDTQYF
16 TRBJ2-7 TRBD1 TRBV10-1 - TGCGCCAGCAGTAGGGGACAGGGAAGGGGCTCCTACGAGCAGTACTTC CASSRGQGRGSYEQYF
13 TRBJ1-1 - TRBV27 - TGTGCCAGCAGCCGCGGGGAAAAGAGTGAAGCTTTCTTT CASSRGEKSEAFF
15 TRBJ1-1 TRBD1 TRBV6-5 few TGTGCCACCAAACTGACAGGGGGCGAGAGCACTGAAGCTTTCTTT CATKLTGGESTEAFF
16 TRBJ2-1 - TRBV5-6 - TGTGCCAGCAGCTTGGAAACAGGGAGCTCCTACAATGAGCAGTTCTTC CASSLETGSSYNEQFF
17 TRBJ2-7 - TRBV14 few TGTGTCGAAAGGGGGGGCAGTTCCTCCTCACACTCCTACGAGCAGTACTTC CVERGGSSSSHSYEQYF